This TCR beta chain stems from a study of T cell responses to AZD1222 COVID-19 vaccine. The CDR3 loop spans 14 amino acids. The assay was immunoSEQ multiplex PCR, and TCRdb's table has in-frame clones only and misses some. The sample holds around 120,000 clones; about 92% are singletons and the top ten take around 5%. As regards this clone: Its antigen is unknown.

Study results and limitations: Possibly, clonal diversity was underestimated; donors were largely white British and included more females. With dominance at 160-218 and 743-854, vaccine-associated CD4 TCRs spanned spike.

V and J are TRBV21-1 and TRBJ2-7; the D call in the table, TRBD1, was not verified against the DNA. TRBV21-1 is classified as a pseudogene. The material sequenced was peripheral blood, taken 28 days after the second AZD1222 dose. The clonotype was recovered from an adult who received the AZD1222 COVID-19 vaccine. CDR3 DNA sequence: TGTGCCAGCAGCAGACAGGAAGACTCCTACGAGCAGTACTTC. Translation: CASSRQEDSYEQYF.